A single sample gave rise to the 14 T cell receptor beta chains below, sequenced in a study of T cells in Graves' hyperthyroidism and ophthalmopathy (dated by TCRdb to the late 2010s). Library prep was done by multiplex PCR. Instrument on record: Illumina HiSeq 2000. The TCR beta CDR3 regions were amplified from the RNA transcripts. A first-round RT-PCR of the TCR CDR3 used the HTBI primer set with the Qiagen OneStep RT-PCR kit. The raw public reads went through TCRdb reprocessing: fastp at Q25, MiXCR clone calling, in-frame beta chains kept. Entries that share a CDR3 protein sequence are merged under the most common genes and DNA. This sample lists hundreds of thousands of distinct CDR3 sequences; 35% were detected once. More than 25% of the sample lies in the top ten. Sequenced sample: blood. The origin of the receptors is a woman aged 35 to 49 with Graves' hyperthyroidism.

About this clonotype: A much larger clonotype is one base distant, so this may be a read error. The rearrangement joins TRBV6-5 to TRBJ1-1; D gene unclear. The germline gives CDR1 MNHEY, CDR2 SVGAGI. The CDR3 totals 14 residues. CDR3 sequence: CASSFDGLDTAAFF. In DNA, the CDR3 is TGTGCCAGCAGTTTCGATGGACTCGACACTGCAGCTTTCTTT.

This clonotype has a single count. One end of the junction varies from germline; a read error may be responsible. The chain employs TRBV19 and TRBJ1-2; TRBD1 is a possible D gene (6 bases). CDR1 LNHDA and CDR2 SQIVND come from the germline V gene (reference sequence). The CDR3 length is 13 residues. The CDR3 sequence is CASTDSISYADSF. CDR3 bases: TGTGCCAGTACGGACAGTATATCGTATGCCGACTCCTTC.

The V gene is TRBV29-1, the J gene TRBJ1-1; D is possibly TRBD1 (6 bases). Trimming left V 8 bases short and J 1 base short, with 14 bases between. This CDR3 region has 13 residues. Germline V CDR1 and CDR2: SQVTM, ANQGSEA. Written as DNA, the CDR3 is TGCAGCAGGGAAGGACAGACGAACACTGAAGCTTTCTTT. It encodes CSREGQTNTEAFF.

In its sample, this clonotype was seen a few times. One end of the junction fails to match germline, which may point to a read error. This chain joins TRBV2 and TRBJ2-5; TRBD2 aligns across 8 bases. Per germline, CDR1 SNHLY and CDR2 FYNNEI. This CDR3 region has 15 residues. CDR3 sequence: CASCERGGSQETQYF. In nucleotides, the CDR3 is TGTGCCAGCTGTGAACGGGGGGGGTCCCAAGAGACCCAGTACTTC. Drawing the rest from reference TRBV2 and TRBJ2-5, the complete variable domain is EPEVTQTPSHQVTQMGQEVILRCVPISNHLYFYWYRQILGQKVEFLVSFYNNEISEKSEIFDDQFSVERPDGSNFTLKIRSTKLEDSAMYFCASCERGGSQETQYFGPGTRLLVL.

The chain uses TRBV7-9 and TRBJ1-2; tentative D call: TRBD1 (5 bases). Germline V lookup: CDR1 SEHNR, CDR2 FQNEAQ (reference sequence). The CDR3 length is 14 residues. V was pared by 5 bases and J by 7 bases, with 17 bases between. The CDR3 nucleotides are TGTGCCAGCAGCGGAAATCGGGGGGGGGGTGGCTACACCTTC. Translation: CASSGNRGGGGYTF.

As concerns this clonotype: Because it lacks the conserved phenylalanine or tryptophan at the end, this CDR3 is likely a read error. The chain links TRBV13 to TRBJ1-1; D is unclear. CDR3 size: 13 residues. Germline V gene data show CDR1 as PRHDT and CDR2 as FYEKMQ (reference sequence). Trimming stripped 2 bases from V and 3 bases from J, with 7 bases between. CDR3 sequence: CASSLRVDTEAFL. CDR3 in DNA: TGTGCCAGCAGCTTAAGGGTGGACACTGAAGCTTTCCTT.

With respect to this clonotype: A read error may produce the germline difference seen at one junction end. The chain links TRBV4-1 to TRBJ1-2; D remains ambiguous. CDR1 is MGHRA and CDR2 is YSYEKL in the germline V gene. This CDR3 spans 14 amino acids. This chain's CDR3 is CACSQVGRFYGYTF. CDR3 nucleotide sequence: TGCGCCTGCAGCCAAGTTGGGCGGTTCTATGGCTACACCTTC.

In its sample, this clonotype was seen a few times. The CDR3 is CASSEALAGLLLKTQYF. In nucleotides, the CDR3 is TGTGCCAGCAGTGAGGCGCTAGCGGGGCTCCTCTTGAAGACCCAGTACTTC. The genes are TRBV2 and TRBJ2-5; 9 bases agree with TRBD2. After removal of 3 bases from V and 6 bases from J, the junction contained 14 bases not matched to a gene. CDR3 length: 17 residues. Germline V gene lookup returns CDR1 SNHLY and CDR2 FYNNEI.

For this clonotype: A read error may explain this, as a much larger clone is one base away. The chain recombines TRBV7-9 with TRBJ2-7; 7 bases align to TRBD1. With 6 bases clipped from V and 6 bases from J, the junction kept 5 bases outside the gene matches. Germline CDR1 and CDR2: SEHNR and FQNEAQ (reference sequence). This CDR3 comprises 12 residues. Written as DNA, the CDR3 is TGTGCCAGCAGAGCGACAGGGTGCGAGCAGTACTTC. It encodes CASRATGCEQYF.

This clonotype came up many times. The chain employs TRBV12-3 or TRBV12-4 and TRBJ1-1; perhaps TRBD1 as D (5 bases). Trimming cost V 6 bases and J 4 bases, with 9 bases left between them. The CDR3 loop spans 12 amino acids. In DNA form, the CDR3 reads TGTGCCAGCAGACTGGGGACCACTGAAGCTTTCTTT. Amino acids: CASRLGTTEAFF.

This clonotype has a count of ten or more. V is TRBV9 and J is TRBJ1-3; D not resolved. Germline V gene data show CDR1 as SGDLS and CDR2 as YYNGEE. The CDR3 is 14 residues long. V lost 0 bases to trimming and J lost 3 bases, with 7 bases between them. In nucleotides, the CDR3 is TGTGCCAGCAGCGTAGACAGAGGTGGAAACACCATATATTTT. Protein: CASSVDRGGNTIYF.

This clonotype was detected a few times. Because it lacks the conserved phenylalanine or tryptophan at the end, this CDR3 is likely a read error. The DNA is left out, because the CDR3 cannot be placed on it with certainty; the CDR3 is given as TCRdb lists it. CDR3 protein: CAISEWFPSWTSGMMV. This chain links TRBV10-3 with TRBJ2-3; the table's D call TRBD2 went unverified against the DNA. 16 amino acids form the CDR3, both terminal residues included. Germline loops: CDR1 ENHRY, CDR2 SYGVKD.

This clonotype was observed a handful of times. In DNA, the CDR3 is TGTGCCAGCAGTGAAGCGGGGGGGTTAGAAGAGACCCAGTACTTC. It codes for CASSEAGGLEETQYF. The chain employs TRBV12-3 or TRBV12-4 and TRBJ2-5, with TRBD2 matching over 10 bases. The V segment lost 5 bases and the J segment 3 bases; nucleotides outside the gene matches: 6. The CDR3 is 15 amino acids.

As regards this clonotype: This may be a read error, as it is one base from a much larger clone. The chain has TRBV10-3 and TRBJ1-1; D is ambiguous. Looked up from germline, CDR1 is ENHRY and CDR2 is SYGVKD. Trimming shortened V by 11 bases and J by 7 bases, and 17 bases separated the two germline ends. This CDR3 has 12 amino acids. CDR3 in DNA: TGTGCCGTGAAACCACCCTCCGGTGAAGCTTTCTTT. This codes for CAVKPPSGEAFF.